Listed here are 21 T cell receptor beta chains from one sample, sequenced in a study of post-analysis software for immune sequencing data. General study findings and limits: The five TRBV segments detected at higher frequency in patients than in controls included TRBV5-6, TRBV5-1 and TRBV20-1.

Every TCR beta cDNA library bore unique molecular identifiers. Via MiXCR, TCRdb re-called the PCR reads, giving one row per CDR3 protein. The sample lists fewer than 850,000 distinct CDR3 sequences, roughly 27% seen once, with more than 0.45% in the top ten. Their antigens remain unidentified. Sequencing input: blood. The receptors originated from a girl aged 5-17 years with multiple sclerosis.

This CDR3 reads CASSFLGQKVNTEAFF. DNA of the CDR3: TGCGCCAGCAGCTTCCTAGGACAGAAAGTGAACACTGAAGCTTTCTTT. The chain links TRBV5-1 to TRBJ1-1; D is possibly TRBD1 (6 bases). The V end lost 2 bases, the J end lost 0 bases, and 14 bases lay between the germline ends. Germline V CDR1 and CDR2: SGHRS, YFSETQ. The CDR3 totals 16 residues.

This clonotype was seen a handful of times. The V call is TRBV12-3 or TRBV12-4, the J call TRBJ2-5; TRBD2 matches 10 bases. V dropped 5 bases and J dropped 4; count of bases not matched to a gene: 4. CDR3 size: 14 residues. The CDR3 protein is CASSQVAGGETQYF. CDR3 in DNA: TGTGCCAGCAGTCAAGTAGCGGGGGGAGAGACCCAGTACTTC.

This clonotype was recorded a few times. The rearrangement joins TRBV7-2 to TRBJ2-5; maybe TRBD1 (6 bases). Germline V gene lookup returns CDR1 SGHTA and CDR2 FQGNSA. Trimming shortened V by 4 bases and J by 1 base, and 16 bases separated the two germline ends. This CDR3 contains 16 residues. The CDR3: CASSWRTGTTQETQYF. The CDR3 DNA reads TGTGCCAGCAGCTGGAGGACCGGGACAACCCAAGAGACCCAGTACTTC.

This clonotype came up a few times. The chain employs TRBV6-5 and TRBJ2-1; a weak D match, TRBD2 (5 bases). V gave up 5 bases and J gave up 7 bases, with 18 bases separating them. The CDR3 length is 15 residues. Per the germline V gene, CDR1 is MNHEY and CDR2 is SVGAGI. The CDR3 protein is CASSIEGLRRNEQFF. The CDR3 region has the DNA TGTGCCAGCAGTATTGAGGGCCTCAGGCGGAATGAGCAGTTCTTC.

This clonotype was counted between two and nine times. This chain connects TRBV14 to TRBJ2-1; 9 bases match TRBD1. In germline, CDR1 is SGHDN, CDR2 FVKESK. The V segment lost 7 bases and the J segment 9 bases; nucleotides outside the gene matches: 7. The CDR3 loop spans 13 amino acids. DNA for the CDR3: TGTGCCAGCACCGACAGGGGGTCGGGTGAGCAGTTCTTC. It yields the protein CASTDRGSGEQFF.

The rearrangement uses TRBV10-2 and TRBJ1-4, with a possible D match to TRBD1 (5 bases). Trimming left V 7 bases short and J 5 bases short, with 17 bases between. CDR1 is WSHSY, CDR2 SAAADI, per germline. The CDR3 length is 15 residues. The CDR3: CASKTGRQSNEKLFF. As DNA, the CDR3 is TGCGCCAGCAAGACGGGCCGACAGTCAAATGAAAAACTGTTTTTT.

The rearrangement uses TRBV18 and TRBJ2-3; TRBD2 aligns across 11 bases. The junction had 15 bases not matched to a gene; V was cut back by 6 bases and J by 4 bases. The CDR3 loop spans 18 amino acids. Germline lookup yields CDR1 KGHSH and CDR2 LQKENI. This CDR3 reads CASSLLVTSGSEADTQYF. The CDR3 DNA is TGTGCCAGCTCCCTGCTTGTTACTAGCGGGAGTGAGGCAGATACGCAGTATTTT.

The V and J genes are TRBV12-3 or TRBV12-4 and TRBJ2-3; 9 bases are shared with TRBD2. The V segment lost 6 bases and the J segment 0 bases; nucleotides outside the gene matches: 10. This CDR3 has 17 amino acids. CDR3 coding DNA: TGTGCCAGCAGCCCCAGGGGGGCGGGAGGGAGCACAGATACGCAGTATTTT. It specifies CASSPRGAGGSTDTQYF.

This clonotype came up a few times. The chain links TRBV7-2 to TRBJ2-7; 10 bases fit TRBD2. CDR1 is SGHTA, CDR2 FQGNSA, per germline. Trimming cost V 2 bases and J 6 bases; bases outside gene matches: 13. This CDR3 contains 17 residues. CDR3 coding DNA: TGTGCCAGCAGCTTATGGACTAGCGGAGGGGCGAAAGGCGAGCAGTACTTC. It translates to CASSLWTSGGAKGEQYF.

This clonotype was recorded only once. The gene calls are TRBV4-3 and TRBJ2-6, with D unresolved. V was clipped by 4 bases and J by 2 bases, with 12 bases between them. CDR1 is LGHNA and CDR2 is YSLEER in the germline V gene. This CDR3 region has 16 residues. CDR3 bases: TGCGCCAGCAGCCCTAATACGGCCCCTGGGGCCAACGTCCTGACTTTC. Its translation is CASSPNTAPGANVLTF.

V and J are TRBV12-3 or TRBV12-4 and TRBJ2-1, with 9 positions matching TRBD2. CDR3 length equals 16 residues. With 0 bases clipped from V and 0 bases from J, the junction kept 0 bases outside the gene matches. The CDR3 region has the DNA TGTGCCAGCAGTTTAGCTAGCGGGAGCTCCTACAATGAGCAGTTCTTC. Amino acids: CASSLASGSSYNEQFF.

The gene calls are TRBV11-2 and TRBJ1-1; D gene unclear. The CDR3 has 14 residues. The V and J ends lost 4 bases and 5 bases respectively, with 14 bases between them. Looked up from germline, CDR1 is SGHAT and CDR2 is FQNNGV. The CDR3 DNA sequence: TGTGCCAGCAGCTCCCGGGAACGCGGGACTGAAGCTTTCTTT. It translates to CASSSRERGTEAFF.

CDR3 region: CASGPRGGADTQYF. The CDR3 DNA sequence: TGTGCCAGCGGCCCACGTGGAGGGGCAGATACGCAGTATTTT. This rearrangement joins TRBV2 to TRBJ2-3; D is possibly TRBD2 (6 bases). V lost 8 bases, J lost 4 bases, and 16 bases lay in between. In germline, CDR1 is SNHLY, CDR2 FYNNEI. The CDR3 runs 14 residues.

The genes are TRBV5-4 and TRBJ2-4; 9 nucleotides line up with TRBD1. The tail of the sequence fits TRBJ2-7 better, so the J call may be wrong. Germline values: CDR1 SGHNT, CDR2 YYREEE (reference sequence). This CDR3 spans 16 amino acids. The CDR3, as DNA: TGTGCCAGCAGCTTGGCTGCGGGGACAGGGACCCACGAGCAGTACTTC. Its protein is CASSLAAGTGTHEQYF.

This clonotype has more than one count but fewer than ten. The chain joins TRBV9 to TRBJ2-1, with 7 bases lining up with TRBD2. Per germline, CDR1 SGDLS and CDR2 YYNGEE. The CDR3 contains 15 residues. J gave up 3 bases and V 2 bases, and 5 bases lay outside the gene matches. CDR3 bases: TGTGCCAGCAGCGTCGCTAGCGGCCTCTACAATGAGCAGTTCTTC. Translation: CASSVASGLYNEQFF.

V gene TRBV5-6 combines with J gene TRBJ2-6; possibly TRBD2 for D (5 bases). V gave up 0 bases and J gave up 2 bases, with 9 bases separating them. From germline, CDR1 is SGHDT and CDR2 YYEEEE. The CDR3 extends over 16 amino acids. The CDR3 DNA reads TGTGCCAGCAGCTTGGATGAGGGAGCTGGGGCCAACGTCCTGACTTTC. Its translation is CASSLDEGAGANVLTF.

The J gene is TRBJ2-7, the V gene TRBV7-2; D perhaps matches TRBD1 (6 bases). V lost 1 base to trimming and J lost 2 bases, with 12 bases between them. Germline V gives CDR1 SGHTA, CDR2 FQGNSA. The CDR3 length is 15 residues. The chain's CDR3 is CASSLGPGETYEQYF. The CDR3 DNA is TGTGCCAGCAGCTTAGGGCCAGGGGAAACCTACGAGCAGTACTTC.

This clonotype has only one observation. This could be a read error, since a much larger clone is one nucleotide away. The V call is TRBV3-1, the J call TRBJ2-5, with 9 nucleotides matching TRBD1. Gene TRBJ2-7 matches the end of the DNA better, so the J call may be wrong. Germline loops: CDR1 LGHDT, CDR2 YNNKEL (reference sequence). This CDR3 has 14 amino acids. Written as DNA, the CDR3 is TGTGCCAGCAGCCCTACAGGGGGCCGACACGAGCAGTACTTC. As protein: CASSPTGGRHEQYF.

As DNA, the CDR3 is TGCAGCGCTCAGGTCAGCCCGGTCAATGAGCAGTTCTTC. This codes for CSAQVSPVNEQFF. The chain couples TRBV29-1 to TRBJ2-1; unclear D gene. Deletions cut 7 bases from V and 6 bases from J, with 16 bases between. This CDR3 is 13 amino acids long. Germline values: CDR1 SQVTM, CDR2 ANQGSEA.

The chain joins TRBV12-3 or TRBV12-4 to TRBJ1-1; no clear D. The V end was cut by 2 bases, the J end by 0 bases, with 7 bases between. This CDR3 contains 14 residues. The CDR3 DNA reads as TGTGCCAGCAGTTTAACACCAATGAACACTGAAGCTTTCTTT. It codes for CASSLTPMNTEAFF.

The chain has TRBV28 and TRBJ1-1; tentative D call: TRBD1 (5 bases). The germline V gene encodes CDR1 MDHEN and CDR2 SYDVKM. CDR3 size: 16 residues. V dropped 5 bases and J dropped 2 bases, with 18 bases sitting between them. CDR3 sequence: CASSPGWGGGNTEAFF. Here the CDR3 DNA reads TGTGCCAGCAGTCCAGGCTGGGGGGGAGGAAACACTGAAGCTTTCTTT.